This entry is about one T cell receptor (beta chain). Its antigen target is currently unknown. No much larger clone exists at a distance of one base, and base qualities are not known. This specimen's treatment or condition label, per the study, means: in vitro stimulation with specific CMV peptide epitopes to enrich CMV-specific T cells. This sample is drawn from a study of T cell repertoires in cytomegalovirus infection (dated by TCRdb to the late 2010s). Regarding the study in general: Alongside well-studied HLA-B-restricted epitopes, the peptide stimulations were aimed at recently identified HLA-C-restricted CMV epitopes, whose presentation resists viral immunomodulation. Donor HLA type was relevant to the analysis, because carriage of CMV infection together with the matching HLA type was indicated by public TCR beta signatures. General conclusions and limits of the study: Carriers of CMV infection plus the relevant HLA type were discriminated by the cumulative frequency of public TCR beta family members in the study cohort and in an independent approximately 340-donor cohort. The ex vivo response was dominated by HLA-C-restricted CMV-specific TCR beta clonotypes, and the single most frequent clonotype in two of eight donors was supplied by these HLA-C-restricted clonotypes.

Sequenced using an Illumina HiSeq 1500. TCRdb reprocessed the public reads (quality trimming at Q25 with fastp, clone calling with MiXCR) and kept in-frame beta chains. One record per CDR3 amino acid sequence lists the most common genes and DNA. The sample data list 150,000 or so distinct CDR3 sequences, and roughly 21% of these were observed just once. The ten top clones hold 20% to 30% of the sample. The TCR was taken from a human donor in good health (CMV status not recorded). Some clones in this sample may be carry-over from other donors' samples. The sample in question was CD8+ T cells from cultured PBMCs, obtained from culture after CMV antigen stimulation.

The DNA sequence reads TGTGCCAGCAGCTTAGGACAGGGGGCATCTAAGGAGTACTTC. It translates to CASSLGQGASKEYF. The chain couples TRBV7-8 to TRBJ2-7, with 10 bases aligning to TRBD1. The CDR3 runs 14 residues from the cysteine to the phenylalanine. Here the CDR3 DNA is all that survives: 42 bases in frame from base 1. Trimming removed 1 base from V and 11 bases from J; the gene matches leave 8 bases unexplained. The germline V gene supplies CDR1 SGHVS and CDR2 FQNEAQ. Joined to the reference TRBV7-8 and TRBJ2-7 proteins, this CDR3 gives the full variable domain: GAGVSQSPRYKVAKRGQDVALRCDPISGHVSLFWYQQALGQGPEFLTYFQNEAQLDKSGLPSDRFFAERPEGSVSTLKIQRTQQEDSAVYLCASSLGQGASKEYFGPGTRLTVT.